The clone carrying this T cell receptor beta chain was seen a handful of times. Antigen unknown. This sample was taken from a study of response to subunit inactivated influenza vaccine. Notes on the study in general: The authors proposed limited new T cell recruitment per seasonal influenza vaccination.

Using its own MiXCR run on the RT-PCR reads, TCRdb lists one record per CDR3 protein. The sample lists about 780,000 distinct CDR3 sequences; 15% to 20% were seen once. The source is a man between 50 and 59 years old who received an inactivated influenza vaccine. The source was PBMCs from blood, collected more than 4 days after vaccination.

For the CDR3, the DNA is TGCAGTGCTAGCCCTATCCCGTACGAGCAGTACTTC. The encoded protein is CSASPIPYEQYF. The chain combines TRBV20-1 with TRBJ2-7; D uncertain. CDR3 size: 12 residues. The germline V and J ends were trimmed by 3 bases and 4 bases, with 10 bases remaining between them. Germline loops: CDR1 DFQATT, CDR2 SNEGSKA (reference sequence).